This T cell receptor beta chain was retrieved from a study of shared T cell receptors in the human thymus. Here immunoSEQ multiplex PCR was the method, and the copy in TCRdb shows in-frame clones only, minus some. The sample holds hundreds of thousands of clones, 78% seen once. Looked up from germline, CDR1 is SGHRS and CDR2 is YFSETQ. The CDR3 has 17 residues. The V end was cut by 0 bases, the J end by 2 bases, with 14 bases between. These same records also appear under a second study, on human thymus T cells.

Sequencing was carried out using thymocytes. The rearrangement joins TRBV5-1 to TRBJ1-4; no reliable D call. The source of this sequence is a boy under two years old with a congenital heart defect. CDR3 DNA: TGCGCCAGCAGCTTGGAGTCGCAACCCGCGACTAATGAAAAACTGTTTTTT. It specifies CASSLESQPATNEKLFF.